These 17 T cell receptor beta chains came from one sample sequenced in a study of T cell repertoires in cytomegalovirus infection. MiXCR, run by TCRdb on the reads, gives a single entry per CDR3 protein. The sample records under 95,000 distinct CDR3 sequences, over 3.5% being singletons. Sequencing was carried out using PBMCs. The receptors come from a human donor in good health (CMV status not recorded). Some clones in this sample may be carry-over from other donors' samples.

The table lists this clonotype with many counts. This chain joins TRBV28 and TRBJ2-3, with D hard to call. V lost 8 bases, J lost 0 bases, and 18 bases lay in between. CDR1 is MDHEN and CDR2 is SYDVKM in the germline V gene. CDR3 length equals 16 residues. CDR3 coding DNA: TGTGCCAGCCCTCCGGGTACGGGCTTGAGCACAGATACGCAGTATTTT. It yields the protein CASPPGTGLSTDTQYF.

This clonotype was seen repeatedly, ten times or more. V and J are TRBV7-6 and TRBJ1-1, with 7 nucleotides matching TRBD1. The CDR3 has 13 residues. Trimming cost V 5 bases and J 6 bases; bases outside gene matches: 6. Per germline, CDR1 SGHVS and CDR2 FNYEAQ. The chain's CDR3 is CASSGTVLAEAFF. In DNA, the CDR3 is TGTGCCAGCAGCGGGACAGTGCTGGCTGAAGCTTTCTTT.

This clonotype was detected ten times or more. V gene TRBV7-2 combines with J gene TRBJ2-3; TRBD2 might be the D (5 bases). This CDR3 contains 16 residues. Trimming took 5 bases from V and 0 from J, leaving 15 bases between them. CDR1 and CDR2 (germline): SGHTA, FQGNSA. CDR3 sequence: CASSALPGGSTDTQYF. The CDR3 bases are TGTGCCAGCAGCGCCCTCCCAGGCGGGAGCACAGATACGCAGTATTTT. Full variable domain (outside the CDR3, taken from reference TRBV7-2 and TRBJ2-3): GAGVSQSPSNKVTEKGKDVELRCDPISGHTALYWYRQSLGQGLEFLIYFQGNSAPDKSGLPSDRFSAERTGGSVSTLTIQRTQQEDSAVYLCASSALPGGSTDTQYFGPGTRLTVL.

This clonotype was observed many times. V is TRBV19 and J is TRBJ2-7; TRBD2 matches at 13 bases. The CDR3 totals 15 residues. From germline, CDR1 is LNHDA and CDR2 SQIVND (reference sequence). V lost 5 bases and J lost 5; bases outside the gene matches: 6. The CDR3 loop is CASSSRTSGSNEQYF. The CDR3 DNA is TGTGCCAGTAGTTCCCGGACTAGCGGGAGCAACGAGCAGTACTTC.

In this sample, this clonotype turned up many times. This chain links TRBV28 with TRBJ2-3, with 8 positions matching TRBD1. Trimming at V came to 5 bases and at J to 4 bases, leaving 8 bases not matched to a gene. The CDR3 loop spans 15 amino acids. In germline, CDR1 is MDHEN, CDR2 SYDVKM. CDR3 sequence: CASSAAGGGADTQYF. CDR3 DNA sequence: TGTGCCAGCAGTGCTGCAGGGGGCGGCGCAGATACGCAGTATTTT.

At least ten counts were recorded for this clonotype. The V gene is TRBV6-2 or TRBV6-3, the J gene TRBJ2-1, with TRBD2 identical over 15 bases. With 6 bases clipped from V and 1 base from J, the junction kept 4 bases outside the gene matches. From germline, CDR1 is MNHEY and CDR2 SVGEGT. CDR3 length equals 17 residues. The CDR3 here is CASRGTSGGRSYNEQFF. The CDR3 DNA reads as TGTGCCAGCAGGGGGACTAGCGGGGGGCGATCCTACAATGAGCAGTTCTTC.

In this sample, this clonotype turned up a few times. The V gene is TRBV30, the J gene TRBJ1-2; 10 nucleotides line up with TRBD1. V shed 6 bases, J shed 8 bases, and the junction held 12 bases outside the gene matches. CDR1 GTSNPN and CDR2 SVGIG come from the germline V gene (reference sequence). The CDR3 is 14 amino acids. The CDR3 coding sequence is TGTGCCTGCCTCGGGACAGGGGACCGGGAAGGCTACACCTTC. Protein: CACLGTGDREGYTF.

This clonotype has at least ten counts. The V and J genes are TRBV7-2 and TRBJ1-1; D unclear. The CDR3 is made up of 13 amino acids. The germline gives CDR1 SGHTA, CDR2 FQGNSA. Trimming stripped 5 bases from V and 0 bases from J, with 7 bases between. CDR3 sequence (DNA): TGTGCCAGCAGCCCCACGTTGAACACTGAAGCTTTCTTT. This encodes CASSPTLNTEAFF.

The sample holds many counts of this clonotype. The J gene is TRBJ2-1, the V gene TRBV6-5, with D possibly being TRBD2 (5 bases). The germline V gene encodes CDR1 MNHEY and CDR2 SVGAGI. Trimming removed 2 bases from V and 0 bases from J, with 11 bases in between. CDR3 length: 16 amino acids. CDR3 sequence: CASSYLALGSYNEQFF. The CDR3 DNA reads TGTGCCAGCAGTTACCTAGCACTGGGCTCCTACAATGAGCAGTTCTTC.

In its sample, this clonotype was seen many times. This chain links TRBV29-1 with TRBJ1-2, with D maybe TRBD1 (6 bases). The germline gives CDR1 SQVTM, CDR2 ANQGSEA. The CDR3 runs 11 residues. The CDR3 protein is CASGGGYGYTF. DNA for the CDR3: TGCGCCAGCGGGGGCGGGTATGGCTACACCTTC.

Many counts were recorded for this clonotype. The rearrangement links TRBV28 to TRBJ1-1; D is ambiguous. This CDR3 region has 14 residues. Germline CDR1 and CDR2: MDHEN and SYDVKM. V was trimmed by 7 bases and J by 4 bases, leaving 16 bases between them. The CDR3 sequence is CASIPGGSLTEAFF. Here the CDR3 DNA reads TGTGCCAGCATACCCGGTGGATCCCTCACTGAAGCTTTCTTT. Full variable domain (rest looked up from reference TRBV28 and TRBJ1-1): DVKVTQSSRYLVKRTGEKVFLECVQDMDHENMFWYRQDPGLGLRLIYFSYDVKMKEKGDIPEGYSVSREKKERFSLILESASTNQTSMYLCASIPGGSLTEAFFGQGTRLTVV.

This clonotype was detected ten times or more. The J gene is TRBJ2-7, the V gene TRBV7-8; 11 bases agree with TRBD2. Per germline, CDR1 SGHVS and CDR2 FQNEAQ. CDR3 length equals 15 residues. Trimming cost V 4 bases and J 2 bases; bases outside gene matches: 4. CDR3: CASSSQLAGAYEQYF. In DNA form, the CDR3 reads TGTGCCAGCAGCTCGCAACTAGCGGGAGCCTACGAGCAGTACTTC.

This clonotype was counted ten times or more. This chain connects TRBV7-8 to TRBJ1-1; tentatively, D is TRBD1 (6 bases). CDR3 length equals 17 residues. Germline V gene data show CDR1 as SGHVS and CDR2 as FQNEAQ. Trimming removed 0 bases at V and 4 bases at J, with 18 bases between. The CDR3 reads CASSLAGQQGSGTEAFF. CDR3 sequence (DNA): TGTGCCAGCAGCTTAGCCGGACAACAGGGTAGCGGCACTGAAGCTTTCTTT. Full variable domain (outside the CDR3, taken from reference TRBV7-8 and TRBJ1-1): GAGVSQSPRYKVAKRGQDVALRCDPISGHVSLFWYQQALGQGPEFLTYFQNEAQLDKSGLPSDRFFAERPEGSVSTLKIQRTQQEDSAVYLCASSLAGQQGSGTEAFFGQGTRLTVV.

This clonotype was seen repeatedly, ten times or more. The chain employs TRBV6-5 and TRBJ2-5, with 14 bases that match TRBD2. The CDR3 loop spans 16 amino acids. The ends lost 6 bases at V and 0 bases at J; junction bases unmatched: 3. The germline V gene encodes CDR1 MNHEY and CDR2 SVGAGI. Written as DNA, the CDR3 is TGTGCCAGCAGGCGACTAGCGGGGGGGAACCAAGAGACCCAGTACTTC. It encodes CASRRLAGGNQETQYF.

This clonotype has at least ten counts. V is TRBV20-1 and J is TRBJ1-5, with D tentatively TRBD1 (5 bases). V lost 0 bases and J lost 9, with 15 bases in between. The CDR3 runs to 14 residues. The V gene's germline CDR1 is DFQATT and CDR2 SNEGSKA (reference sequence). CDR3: CSAREGGGASPQHF. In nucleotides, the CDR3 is TGCAGTGCTAGAGAGGGGGGGGGTGCGTCGCCCCAGCATTTT.

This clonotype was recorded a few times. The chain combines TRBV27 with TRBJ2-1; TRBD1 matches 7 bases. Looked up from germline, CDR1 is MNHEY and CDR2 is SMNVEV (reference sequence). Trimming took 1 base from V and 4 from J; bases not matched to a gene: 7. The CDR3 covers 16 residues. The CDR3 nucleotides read TGTGCCAGCAGTTTATTAACAGGGGCAATGTACAATGAGCAGTTCTTC. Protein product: CASSLLTGAMYNEQFF.

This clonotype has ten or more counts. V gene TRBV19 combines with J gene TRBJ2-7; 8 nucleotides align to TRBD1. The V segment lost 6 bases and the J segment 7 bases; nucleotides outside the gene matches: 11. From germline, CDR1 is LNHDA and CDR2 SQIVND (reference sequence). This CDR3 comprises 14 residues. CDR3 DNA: TGTGCCAGTAGCCCAGGGACAGGTGGTTGGGAGCAGTACTTC. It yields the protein CASSPGTGGWEQYF.